Listed below are T cell receptor beta chains from one sample, sequenced in a study of T cell repertoires in cytomegalovirus infection. MiXCR, run by TCRdb on the reads, gives a single entry per CDR3 protein. The sample lists about 740,000 distinct CDR3 sequences, roughly 33% occurring once. Antigens of these TCRs are unknown. The source material was cultured PBMCs, sampled from culture after CMV antigen stimulation. The source is a human donor in good health (CMV status not recorded). Some clones in this sample may be carry-over from other donors' samples. CDR3s include the opening cysteine and the closing phenylalanine or tryptophan. D genes are given only for firm matches. A row's size may be missing; if present it is once, few, many or a size class.

>TRBV12-3/TRBV12-4|.|.
CASSTVNTEAFF
>TRBV4-3|once|.
CASSRTPRQDEYNEQFF
>TRBV11-2|.|TRBD1
CASSLGIGTGGLRSYNEQFF
>TRBV7-9|.|.
CASSAYSGEKLFF
>TRBV7-6|many|.
CASSPSGSKNGYTF
>TRBV7-2|many|.
CASSLVGTGGYGYTF
>TRBV7-2|many|TRBD1
CASSYAGQGITEAFF
>TRBV7-8|.|TRBD2
CASSYLAGGYLSEQYF
>TRBV19|few|TRBD2
CASSIASTGTTYEQYF
>TRBV7-3|.|TRBD1
CASSTEGARYEQYF
>TRBV7-9|few|.
CASSHPFGPGPVYGYTF
>TRBV5-1|.|TRBD1
CASSLRTGALAKNIQYF
>TRBV18|.|TRBD1
CASSQGTGIDQPQHF
>TRBV6-6|few|.
CASSYFQGGSDTQYF
>TRBV12-3/TRBV12-4|.|.
CASSFGRQTQYF
>TRBV7-8|few|.
CASSLQYGAGAEAFF
>TRBV28|.|.
CASSFLAGASVTGELFF
>TRBV30|.|TRBD2
CAWNSGSIDEQFF
>TRBV4-2|.|.
CASSQVPGTQTDTQYF
>TRBV20-1|.|.
CSAWKNTDTQYF
>TRBV7-2|many|.
CASSLVRGDYEQYF
>TRBV6-2/TRBV6-3|.|.
CASRNRLEDQPQHF